This T cell receptor (beta chain) was captured by sequencing in a study of cytomegalovirus exposure and HLA in healthy donors. In the PCR, 60 Vbeta and 13 Jbeta primers were used. Assay used: immunoSEQ multiplex PCR; TCRdb lists only in-frame clones, some missing. This sample has roughly 140,000 clones, with about four fifths found just once. Trimming left V 4 bases short and J 16 bases short, with 12 bases between. This CDR3 comprises 10 residues. The germline gives CDR1 SGHTS, CDR2 YDEGEE. The V and J genes are TRBV5-8 and TRBJ1-5; D is unresolved. The sequenced sample was PBMCs. This clonotype was obtained from a human donor in good health. Here the CDR3 reads CASSVREDHF. CDR3 DNA: TGTGCCAGCAGCGTCCGGGAAGACCATTTT.